The entry that follows covers one T cell receptor (beta chain) sequence. Its antigen is unknown. This entry comes from a study of blood T cells in healthy people across ages. Through a sample-barcoded 5' primer and a J-beta primer mix, a second PCR was run for 7 to 11 cycles. TCRdb itself ran the 5' RACE reads through MiXCR, one entry per CDR3 protein. The table shows some 1.8 million distinct CDR3 sequences, with 39% occurring only once. CDR3 length: 13 residues. Per germline, CDR1 SGHTA and CDR2 FQGNSA. Trimming pared 4 bases from V and 1 base from J, leaving 7 bases between. Study-level findings and limits: Compared with aged donors, long-lived donors showed fewer expanded clones, suggesting selection.

The rearrangement uses TRBV7-2 and TRBJ1-1; D remains ambiguous. The sequencing sample was made of blood. The TCR originated in a human donor in good health. The CDR3 protein is CASSWRQNTEAFF. Here the CDR3 DNA reads TGTGCCAGCAGCTGGAGACAGAACACTGAAGCTTTCTTT.